The rows below give T cell receptor beta chains drawn from one sample of a study of cytomegalovirus exposure and HLA in healthy donors. Using immunoSEQ multiplex PCR, the repertoire was profiled, and TCRdb retains in-frame clones only, with some absent. The sample has about 110,000 clones; 76% are singletons. Sample: PBMCs. The receptors stem from a man aged 40-49 years in good health and CMV-seropositive. Each CDR3 is given with its conserved first and last residue. The order of the fields is clone size, D gene, V gene, J gene, CDR3 DNA, CDR3 protein. The D gene is left open where the match is weak. Clone sizes are given selectively: once, few, many, or a class where the clone is expanded.

abundance: .
d_gene: .
v_gene: TRBV12-5
j_gene: TRBJ1-1
CDR3nt: TGTGCTCGTGGGGAGAGGAACACTGAAGCTTTCTTT
CDR3aa: CARGERNTEAFF

abundance: .
d_gene: .
v_gene: TRBV6-6
j_gene: TRBJ2-7
CDR3nt: TGTGCCAGCAGTTACATCCTAGGCGTCCACGAGCAGTACTTC
CDR3aa: CASSYILGVHEQYF

abundance: .
d_gene: .
v_gene: TRBV7-2
j_gene: TRBJ2-1
CDR3nt: TGTGCCAGCAGCTTTACAGGGACTGAGCAGTTCTTC
CDR3aa: CASSFTGTEQFF

abundance: .
d_gene: TRBD1
v_gene: TRBV16
j_gene: TRBJ2-2
CDR3nt: TGTGCCAGCAGCCAACAGGGGGCAGAGCTGTTTTTT
CDR3aa: CASSQQGAELFF

abundance: few
d_gene: TRBD1
v_gene: TRBV30
j_gene: TRBJ1-5
CDR3nt: TGTGCCTGGGATGGACAGGGGGTGCAGCCCCAGCATTTT
CDR3aa: CAWDGQGVQPQHF

abundance: .
d_gene: TRBD1
v_gene: TRBV4-1
j_gene: TRBJ1-5
CDR3nt: TGCGCCAGCAGCCAAGAATATGGGACAGCCGTCAAACCCCAGCATTTT
CDR3aa: CASSQEYGTAVKPQHF

abundance: .
d_gene: .
v_gene: TRBV5-6
j_gene: TRBJ2-4
CDR3nt: TGTGCCAGCAGCTTTTTTCAGGGGATGGCAGCCAAAAACAGTCAGTACTTC
CDR3aa: CASSFFQGMAAKNSQYF

abundance: .
d_gene: TRBD2
v_gene: TRBV18
j_gene: TRBJ2-7
CDR3nt: TGTGCCAGCTCACCACCAACTAGCGGGTCCAGGGAGCAGTACTTC
CDR3aa: CASSPPTSGSREQYF

abundance: .
d_gene: TRBD2
v_gene: TRBV11-3
j_gene: TRBJ2-1
CDR3nt: TGTGCCAGCAGCTCACGACTAGCGCCTGACAATGAGCAGTTCTTC
CDR3aa: CASSSRLAPDNEQFF

abundance: .
d_gene: .
v_gene: TRBV7-9
j_gene: TRBJ1-6
CDR3nt: TGTGCCAGCAGCTCCCAGGGTTTGGGGCCCCTCCACTTT
CDR3aa: CASSSQGLGPLHF

abundance: .
d_gene: .
v_gene: TRBV6-1
j_gene: TRBJ1-4
CDR3nt: TGTGCCAGCAGTGGAAGCCGGTTTAATGAAAAACTGTTTTTT
CDR3aa: CASSGSRFNEKLFF

abundance: .
d_gene: TRBD1
v_gene: TRBV4-1
j_gene: TRBJ2-2
CDR3nt: TGCGCCAGCAGCCCGTTACAGGGGGCGCGGGCCACCGGGGAGCTGTTTTTT
CDR3aa: CASSPLQGARATGELFF

abundance: .
d_gene: TRBD1
v_gene: TRBV11-1
j_gene: TRBJ1-5
CDR3nt: TGTGCCAGCAGCTTAGGGACAGGCCCCAATCAGCCCCAGCATTTT
CDR3aa: CASSLGTGPNQPQHF

abundance: .
d_gene: TRBD1
v_gene: TRBV11-2
j_gene: TRBJ1-1
CDR3nt: TGTGCCAGCAGCTTCGCGACAGGGTACACTGAAGCTTTCTTT
CDR3aa: CASSFATGYTEAFF

abundance: once
d_gene: TRBD2
v_gene: TRBV7-9
j_gene: TRBJ2-1
CDR3nt: TGTTCCAGCAGCTCTAGCGGGAGGCCACACAATGAGCAGTTCTTC
CDR3aa: CSSSSSGRPHNEQFF

abundance: .
d_gene: .
v_gene: TRBV19
j_gene: TRBJ1-5
CDR3nt: TGTGCCAGTAATCGCCAAACAGGTCCAAAAAATCAGCCCCAGCATTTT
CDR3aa: CASNRQTGPKNQPQHF

abundance: .
d_gene: .
v_gene: TRBV5-1
j_gene: TRBJ2-6
CDR3nt: TGCGCCAGCAGCTTGGGGGTCGCTGGGGCCAACGGCCTGACTTTC
CDR3aa: CASSLGVAGANGLTF

abundance: .
d_gene: TRBD2
v_gene: TRBV18
j_gene: TRBJ2-1
CDR3nt: TGTGCCAGCTCACCGTTAGGACTAGCGGGAGGGAACAATGAGCAGTTCTTC
CDR3aa: CASSPLGLAGGNNEQFF

abundance: .
d_gene: TRBD2
v_gene: TRBV4-1
j_gene: TRBJ2-1
CDR3nt: TGCGCCAGCGCGTCCGAAGCGGGAGCGTCCTACAATGAGCAGTTCTTC
CDR3aa: CASASEAGASYNEQFF

abundance: .
d_gene: .
v_gene: TRBV19
j_gene: TRBJ1-1
CDR3nt: TGTGCCAGTAGGCTCTCCGGTCGGGGAGCTTTCTTT
CDR3aa: CASRLSGRGAFF

abundance: .
d_gene: TRBD2
v_gene: TRBV10-3
j_gene: TRBJ2-5
CDR3nt: TGTGCCATCAGTGATCGCGGGGGGAAACAAGAGACCCAGTACTTC
CDR3aa: CAISDRGGKQETQYF

abundance: .
d_gene: TRBD1
v_gene: TRBV5-1
j_gene: TRBJ1-5
CDR3nt: TGCGCCAGCAGCTTGGAGGGACAGAGCAATCAGCCCCAGCATTTT
CDR3aa: CASSLEGQSNQPQHF

abundance: once
d_gene: TRBD1
v_gene: TRBV11-3
j_gene: TRBJ1-1
CDR3nt: TGTGCCAGCAGCTTAGGACGGACAGGAATGAACACTGAAGCTTTCTTT
CDR3aa: CASSLGRTGMNTEAFF

abundance: .
d_gene: .
v_gene: TRBV28
j_gene: TRBJ1-3
CDR3nt: TGTGCCAGCAGGGATGGGGGCGGTTGGTCTGGAAACACCATATATTTT
CDR3aa: CASRDGGGWSGNTIYF

abundance: .
d_gene: TRBD1
v_gene: TRBV5-5
j_gene: TRBJ1-4
CDR3nt: TGTGCCAGCAGCTGGACAGGGGGGTTAGGTGAAAAACTGTTTTTT
CDR3aa: CASSWTGGLGEKLFF

abundance: .
d_gene: TRBD2
v_gene: TRBV7-7
j_gene: TRBJ2-3
CDR3nt: TGTGCTAGCAGCAAGGGACTAGCGGGAGCAGATACGCAGTATTTT
CDR3aa: CASSKGLAGADTQYF

abundance: .
d_gene: .
v_gene: TRBV2
j_gene: TRBJ2-1
CDR3nt: TGTGCCAGCAGTGCTAACAATGAGCAGTTCTTC
CDR3aa: CASSANNEQFF

abundance: .
d_gene: TRBD2
v_gene: TRBV6-6
j_gene: TRBJ2-5
CDR3nt: TGTGCCAGCAGTGACTCGGGACTAGCGGGAGGGGAGACCCAGTACTTC
CDR3aa: CASSDSGLAGGETQYF

abundance: once
d_gene: .
v_gene: TRBV14
j_gene: TRBJ2-7
CDR3nt: TGTGCCAGCAGCCCCGTCTTAAACTACTACGAGCAGTACTTC
CDR3aa: CASSPVLNYYEQYF

abundance: .
d_gene: TRBD1
v_gene: TRBV30
j_gene: TRBJ2-7
CDR3nt: TGTGCCTGGTCCCGGGGACAGGGAAACTACGAGCAGTACTTC
CDR3aa: CAWSRGQGNYEQYF

abundance: .
d_gene: .
v_gene: TRBV7-6
j_gene: TRBJ2-5
CDR3nt: TGTGCCAGCAGCTTAGTCCGAGGGGAGACCCAGTACTTC
CDR3aa: CASSLVRGETQYF

abundance: .
d_gene: TRBD1
v_gene: TRBV30
j_gene: TRBJ1-1
CDR3nt: TGTGCCAGAGATTCCGGGACAGGGGTCAGGAAAACTGAAGCTTTCTTT
CDR3aa: CARDSGTGVRKTEAFF

abundance: few
d_gene: .
v_gene: TRBV11-2
j_gene: TRBJ1-1
CDR3nt: TGTGCCAGCAGCCGCACAGGGCTGGGTACTGAAGCTTTCTTT
CDR3aa: CASSRTGLGTEAFF

abundance: .
d_gene: .
v_gene: TRBV28
j_gene: TRBJ1-2
CDR3nt: TGTACCAGCAGTTCCCCCCGGACAGTTTTCGGCTACACCTTC
CDR3aa: CTSSSPRTVFGYTF

abundance: .
d_gene: TRBD1
v_gene: TRBV27
j_gene: TRBJ2-3
CDR3nt: TGTGCCAGCAGTCCCAGGACAGGGTTCCCCCTCGCAGATACGCAGTATTTT
CDR3aa: CASSPRTGFPLADTQYF

abundance: .
d_gene: .
v_gene: TRBV5-4
j_gene: TRBJ2-1
CDR3nt: TGTGCCAGCACCCCAAATAAGGGGGCCGGGGAGGATGAGCAGTTCTTC
CDR3aa: CASTPNKGAGEDEQFF

abundance: .
d_gene: .
v_gene: TRBV4-2
j_gene: TRBJ1-4
CDR3nt: TGTGCCAGCAGCCAAGGGCAGGGGAGACTGTTTTTT
CDR3aa: CASSQGQGRLFF

abundance: few
d_gene: .
v_gene: TRBV4-3
j_gene: TRBJ2-5
CDR3nt: TGCGCCAGCAGCTCCAGGGGCAGCCCCGAAGAGACCCAGTACTTC
CDR3aa: CASSSRGSPEETQYF

abundance: .
d_gene: TRBD1
v_gene: TRBV9
j_gene: TRBJ1-1
CDR3nt: TGTGCCAGCAGCCCCGTTCGGACAGGGGGGGGGACTGAAGCTTTCTTT
CDR3aa: CASSPVRTGGGTEAFF

abundance: once
d_gene: TRBD1
v_gene: TRBV27
j_gene: TRBJ2-7
CDR3nt: TGTGCCAGCAGTTTGGGACAGGGGCGGTACGAGCAGTACTTC
CDR3aa: CASSLGQGRYEQYF

abundance: .
d_gene: .
v_gene: TRBV18
j_gene: TRBJ2-7
CDR3nt: TGTGCCAGCTCACCCGTGGCGGGGCGACTTTCTCTGCTGTACGAGCAGTACTTC
CDR3aa: CASSPVAGRLSLLYEQYF

abundance: .
d_gene: .
v_gene: TRBV2
j_gene: TRBJ2-2
CDR3nt: TGTGCCAGCAGTGAACGGGGTATTTATGGCGAGCTGTTTTTT
CDR3aa: CASSERGIYGELFF

abundance: .
d_gene: TRBD2
v_gene: TRBV4-1
j_gene: TRBJ2-6
CDR3nt: TGCGCCAGCAGCCTTGGGGCGGGGGTACTCTCTGGGGCCAACGGCCTGACTTTC
CDR3aa: CASSLGAGVLSGANGLTF

abundance: .
d_gene: TRBD1
v_gene: TRBV7-2
j_gene: TRBJ1-3
CDR3nt: TGTGCCAGCAGCTTAATGGACAGGGCTGGAAACACCATATATTTT
CDR3aa: CASSLMDRAGNTIYF

abundance: once
d_gene: .
v_gene: TRBV28
j_gene: TRBJ2-7
CDR3nt: TGTGCCAGCAGTTTGAAGGACGGGGTCCACGAGCAGTACTTC
CDR3aa: CASSLKDGVHEQYF

abundance: .
d_gene: .
v_gene: TRBV5-3
j_gene: TRBJ1-2
CDR3nt: TGTGCCAGAAGCCGGACAGAGAACTATGGCTACACCTTC
CDR3aa: CARSRTENYGYTF

abundance: .
d_gene: TRBD1
v_gene: TRBV7-2
j_gene: TRBJ1-2
CDR3nt: TGTGCCAGCTCGCCGGGACAGAGCGCCCCCTATGGCTACACCTTC
CDR3aa: CASSPGQSAPYGYTF

abundance: .
d_gene: TRBD1
v_gene: TRBV2
j_gene: TRBJ1-2
CDR3nt: TGTGCCAGCCCCTCGGGGACAGGGCCCCCAGTGGGTGGCTACACCTTC
CDR3aa: CASPSGTGPPVGGYTF

abundance: .
d_gene: .
v_gene: TRBV28
j_gene: TRBJ2-7
CDR3nt: TGTGCCAGCAGTTCCTCCGGCTCCGGGACTCACCACTACGAGCAGTACTTC
CDR3aa: CASSSSGSGTHHYEQYF

abundance: .
d_gene: TRBD1
v_gene: TRBV5-6
j_gene: TRBJ2-1
CDR3nt: TGTGCCAGCAGCAGAAAGGACAGGGGGAGCTCCTACAATGAGCAGTTCTTC
CDR3aa: CASSRKDRGSSYNEQFF

abundance: once
d_gene: .
v_gene: TRBV7-9
j_gene: TRBJ2-2
CDR3nt: TGTGCCAGCAGCTTAGTGGTGACTCCGAACACCGGGGAGCTGTTTTTT
CDR3aa: CASSLVVTPNTGELFF

abundance: .
d_gene: TRBD1
v_gene: TRBV10-1
j_gene: TRBJ2-1
CDR3nt: TGCGCCAGCAGTGAGTCCCTTCGACGGACAGGTAAATACAATGAGCAGTTCTTC
CDR3aa: CASSESLRRTGKYNEQFF

abundance: .
d_gene: .
v_gene: TRBV6-6
j_gene: TRBJ1-2
CDR3nt: TGTGCCAGCAGGAAAAGTGGGGAGGGTGGCTACACCTTC
CDR3aa: CASRKSGEGGYTF